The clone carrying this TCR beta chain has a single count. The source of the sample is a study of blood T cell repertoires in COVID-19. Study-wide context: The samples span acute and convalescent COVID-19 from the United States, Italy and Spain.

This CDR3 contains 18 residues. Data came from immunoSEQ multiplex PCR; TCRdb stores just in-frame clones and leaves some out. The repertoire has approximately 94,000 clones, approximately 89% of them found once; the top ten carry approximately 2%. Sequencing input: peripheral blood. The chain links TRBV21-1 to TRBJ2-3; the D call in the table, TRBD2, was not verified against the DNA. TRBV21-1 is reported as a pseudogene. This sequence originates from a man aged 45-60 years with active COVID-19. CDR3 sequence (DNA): TGTGCCAGCAGCAAATGGGAAGCGGGGGACGGAAGCACAGATACGCAGTATTTT. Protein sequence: CASSKWEAGDGSTDTQYF.